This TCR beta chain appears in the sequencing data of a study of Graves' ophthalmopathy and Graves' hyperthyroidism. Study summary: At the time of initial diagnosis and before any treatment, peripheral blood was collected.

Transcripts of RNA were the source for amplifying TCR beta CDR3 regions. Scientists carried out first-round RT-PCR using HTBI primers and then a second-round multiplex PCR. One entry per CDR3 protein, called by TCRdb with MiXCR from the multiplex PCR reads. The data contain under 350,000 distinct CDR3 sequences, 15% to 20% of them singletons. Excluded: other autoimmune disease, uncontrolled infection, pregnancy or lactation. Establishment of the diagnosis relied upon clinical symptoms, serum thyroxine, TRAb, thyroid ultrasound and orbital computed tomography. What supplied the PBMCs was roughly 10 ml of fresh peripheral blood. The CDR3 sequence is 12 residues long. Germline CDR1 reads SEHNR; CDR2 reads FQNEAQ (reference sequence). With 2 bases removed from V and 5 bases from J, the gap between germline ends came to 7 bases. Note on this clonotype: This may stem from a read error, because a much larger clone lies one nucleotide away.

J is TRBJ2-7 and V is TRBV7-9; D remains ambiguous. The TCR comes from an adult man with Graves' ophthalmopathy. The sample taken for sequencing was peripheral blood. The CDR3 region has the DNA TGTGCCAGCAGCTTACAGAACGACGAGCAGTACTTC. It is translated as CASSLQNDEQYF. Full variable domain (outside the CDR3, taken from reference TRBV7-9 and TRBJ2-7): DTGVSQNPRHKITKRGQNVTFRCDPISEHNRLYWYRQTLGQGPEFLTYFQNEAQLEKSRLLSDRFSAERPKGSFSTLEIQRTEQGDSAMYLCASSLQNDEQYFGPGTRLTVT.